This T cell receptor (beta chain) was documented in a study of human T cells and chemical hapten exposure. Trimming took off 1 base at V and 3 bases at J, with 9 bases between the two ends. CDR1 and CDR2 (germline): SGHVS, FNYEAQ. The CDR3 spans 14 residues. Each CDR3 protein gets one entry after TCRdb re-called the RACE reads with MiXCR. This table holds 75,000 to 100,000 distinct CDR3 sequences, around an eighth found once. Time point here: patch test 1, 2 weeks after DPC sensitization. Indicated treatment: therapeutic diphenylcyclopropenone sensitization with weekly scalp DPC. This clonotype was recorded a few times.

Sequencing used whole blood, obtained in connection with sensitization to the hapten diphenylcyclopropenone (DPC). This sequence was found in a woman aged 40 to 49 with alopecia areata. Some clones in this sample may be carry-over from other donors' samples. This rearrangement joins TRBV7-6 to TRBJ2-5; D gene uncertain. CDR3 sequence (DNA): TGTGCCAGCAGCTTAGGCCGGGTAAAAGAGACCCAGTACTTC. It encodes CASSLGRVKETQYF. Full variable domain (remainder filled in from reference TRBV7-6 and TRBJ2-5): GAGVSQSPRYKVTKRGQDVALRCDPISGHVSLYWYRQALGQGPEFLTYFNYEAQQDKSGLPNDRFSAERPEGSISTLTIQRTEQRDSAMYRCASSLGRVKETQYFGPGTRLLVL.